This is a list of T cell receptor beta chains from one sample in a study of blood T cell repertoires in COVID-19. TCRdb's copy holds only in-frame clones and misses some; the assay was immunoSEQ multiplex PCR. The table shows 71,000 or so clones, with over 70% occurring only once. The sample consisted of peripheral blood. The origin of the receptors is a man aged 50 or older with acute or convalescent COVID-19. The conserved cysteine and the conserved F or W are not part of the CDR3 here.

j_call | v_call | cdr3_aa
TRBJ1-1 | TRBV12-3/TRBV12-4 | ASSFRGRTEAF
TRBJ2-1 | TRBV11-2 | ASSIPGLAGGVQF
TRBJ2-3 | TRBV7-8 | ASNPGTVEDTQY
TRBJ1-1 | TRBV5-1 | ASSPLDRLPGTEAF
TRBJ1-2 | TRBV28 | ASSLNRGVGYGYT
TRBJ2-7 | TRBV7-2 | ASSDQVGYEQY
TRBJ1-6 | TRBV6-5 | ASSYIDRDYNSPLH
TRBJ1-1 | TRBV28 | ASSSYTEAF
TRBJ1-6 | TRBV6-2/TRBV6-3 | ASSRPGSLDSPLH
TRBJ2-2 | TRBV7-9 | ARTVTTGELF
TRBJ1-2 | TRBV4-2 | ASSQKTGQGALLYYGYT
TRBJ2-1 | TRBV18 | ASSLDRDRWTDEQF
TRBJ2-1 | TRBV12-3/TRBV12-4 | ASTLARYNEQF
TRBJ1-2 | TRBV7-9 | ASSLVGQGDGYT
TRBJ2-7 | TRBV7-2 | ASSYRDTTYEQY
TRBJ2-3 | TRBV7-3 | ASSLTGGTDTQY
TRBJ2-7 | TRBV2 | AKQRGQELSYEQY
TRBJ1-1 | TRBV5-1 | ASSLGAGLNTEAF
TRBJ1-5 | TRBV2 | ASSDGGNQPQH
TRBJ2-1 | TRBV28 | ASSRGGSGRWDEQF
TRBJ2-5 | TRBV19 | ASKQQGVETQY
TRBJ1-1 | TRBV7-2 | ASSSVQGGEAF
TRBJ2-5 | TRBV7-8 | ASKNEGAGETQY
TRBJ1-2 | TRBV27 | ASSNAGQVPGYT
TRBJ1-5 | TRBV30 | AWSVTGEGNQPQH
TRBJ1-1 | TRBV9 | ASSPRSGGVLNTEAF
TRBJ1-1 | TRBV19 | ASKGPHWGRTEAF
TRBJ1-4 | TRBV5-1 | ASTLSTGGHEKLF
TRBJ2-3 | TRBV6-5 | ASRPGQGRTDTQY
TRBJ2-7 | TRBV28 | ASSQPGRDRGYEQY
TRBJ2-3 | TRBV11-1 | ASSSRTGTDTQY
TRBJ2-5 | TRBV7-9 | ASSPLRDRQETQY
TRBJ2-5 | TRBV6-2/TRBV6-3 | ASSQGTGVTGETQY
TRBJ1-1 | TRBV5-6 | ASSRQGHLNTEAF
TRBJ2-3 | TRBV24-1 | ATSEGGLAGDTQY
TRBJ1-4 | TRBV18 | ASSPTGSREKLF
TRBJ1-1 | TRBV6-5 | ASSTRQGMNTEAF
TRBJ2-1 | TRBV13 | ASSLDTYNEQF
TRBJ1-5 | TRBV5-1 | ASSLGDRGNQPQH
TRBJ2-1 | TRBV6-2/TRBV6-3 | ASSYSRTGGWDEQF
TRBJ2-7 | TRBV7-2 | ASSLPGEGPYEQY
TRBJ2-1 | TRBV4-3 | ASSHNLLAPNEQF
TRBJ2-2 | TRBV4-3 | ASSLRTGYTGELF
TRBJ1-2 | TRBV28 | ASSLEGPGYGYT
TRBJ1-2 | TRBV20-1 | SARDWTGDT
TRBJ1-4 | TRBV6-5 | ASSWTPGNGEKLF
TRBJ1-2 | TRBV12-3/TRBV12-4 | ASSLLRVYGYT
TRBJ2-3 | TRBV7-2 | ASSLVGQVDTQY
TRBJ1-4 | TRBV19 | ASSMNYAGREKLF
TRBJ2-1 | TRBV27 | ASSTTKRGLHNEQF
TRBJ1-3 | TRBV7-9 | ASTLQAISGNTIY
TRBJ2-1 | TRBV5-6 | ASSKRTSGSQQF
TRBJ1-2 | TRBV3-1/TRBV3-2 | ASTTGGNGYT
TRBJ2-3 | TRBV19 | ASSPGQGATDTQY
TRBJ2-2 | TRBV9 | ASSVGQPTGELF